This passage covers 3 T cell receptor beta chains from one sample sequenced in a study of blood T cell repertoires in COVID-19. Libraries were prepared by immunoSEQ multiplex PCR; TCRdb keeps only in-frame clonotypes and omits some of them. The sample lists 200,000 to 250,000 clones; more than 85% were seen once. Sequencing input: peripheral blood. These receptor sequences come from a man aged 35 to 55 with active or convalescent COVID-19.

The CDR3 DNA follows: TGTGCCATACCCGGGGAGATTACAACTAATGAAAAACTGTTTTTT. Protein product: CAIPGEITTNEKLFF. V is TRBV15 and J is TRBJ1-4; D gene unclear. Germline loops: CDR1 LNHNV, CDR2 YYDKDF (reference sequence). V dropped 10 bases and J dropped 0 bases, with 15 bases sitting between them. The CDR3 runs to 15 residues.

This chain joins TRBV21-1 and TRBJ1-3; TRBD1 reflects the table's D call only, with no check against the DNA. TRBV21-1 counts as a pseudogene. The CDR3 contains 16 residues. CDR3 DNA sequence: TGTGCCAGCATACCGACAGGGCCGGCGCGCGGAAACACCATATATTTT. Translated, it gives CASIPTGPARGNTIYF.

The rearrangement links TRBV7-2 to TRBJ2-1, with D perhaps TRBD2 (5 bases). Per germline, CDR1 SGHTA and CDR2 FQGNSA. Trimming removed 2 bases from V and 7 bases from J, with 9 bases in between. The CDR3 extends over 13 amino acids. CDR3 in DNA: TGTGCCAGCAGCTTAATATCGGGGAATGAGCAGTTCTTC. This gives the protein CASSLISGNEQFF.